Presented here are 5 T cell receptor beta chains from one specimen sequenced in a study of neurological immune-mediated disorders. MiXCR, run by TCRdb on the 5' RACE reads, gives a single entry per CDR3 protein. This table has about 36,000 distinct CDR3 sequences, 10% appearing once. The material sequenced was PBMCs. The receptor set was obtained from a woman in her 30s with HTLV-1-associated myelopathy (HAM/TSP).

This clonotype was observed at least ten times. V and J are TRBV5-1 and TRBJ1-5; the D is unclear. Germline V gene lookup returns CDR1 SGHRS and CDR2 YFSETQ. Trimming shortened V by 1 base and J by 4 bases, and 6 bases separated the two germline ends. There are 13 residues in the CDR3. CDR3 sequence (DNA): TGCGCCAGCAGCTTGTGGCCTAATCAGCCCCAGCATTTT. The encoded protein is CASSLWPNQPQHF.

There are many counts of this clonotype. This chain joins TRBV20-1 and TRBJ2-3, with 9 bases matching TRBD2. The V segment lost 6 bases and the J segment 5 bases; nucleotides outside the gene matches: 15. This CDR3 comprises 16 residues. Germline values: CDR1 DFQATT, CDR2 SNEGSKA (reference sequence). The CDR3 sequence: CSAPGEAGGQKDTQYF. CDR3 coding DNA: TGCAGTGCGCCAGGAGAGGCGGGGGGGCAGAAAGATACGCAGTATTTT.

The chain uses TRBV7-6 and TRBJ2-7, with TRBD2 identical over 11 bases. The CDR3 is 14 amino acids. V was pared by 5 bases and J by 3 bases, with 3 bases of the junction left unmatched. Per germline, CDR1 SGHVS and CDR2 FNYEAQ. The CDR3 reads CASSETSGDYEQYF. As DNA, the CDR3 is TGTGCCAGCAGCGAGACTAGCGGGGACTACGAGCAGTACTTC.

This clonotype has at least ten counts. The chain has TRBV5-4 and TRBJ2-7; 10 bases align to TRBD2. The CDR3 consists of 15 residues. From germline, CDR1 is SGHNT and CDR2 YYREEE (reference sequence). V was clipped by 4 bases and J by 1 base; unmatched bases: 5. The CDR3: CASSDIAGGSYEQYF. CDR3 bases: TGTGCCAGCAGCGATATAGCGGGGGGATCCTACGAGCAGTACTTC. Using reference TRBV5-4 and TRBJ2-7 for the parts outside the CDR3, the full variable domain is ETGVTQSPTHLIKTRGQQVTLRCSSQSGHNTVSWYQQALGQGPQFIFQYYREEENGRGNFPPRFSGLQFPNYSSELNVNALELDDSALYLCASSDIAGGSYEQYFGPGTRLTVT.

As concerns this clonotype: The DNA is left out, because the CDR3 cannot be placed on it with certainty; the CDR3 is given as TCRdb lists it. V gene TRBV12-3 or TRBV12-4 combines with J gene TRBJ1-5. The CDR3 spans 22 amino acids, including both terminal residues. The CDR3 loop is CVSSFYICSASGSGIRREPQHF.